The following is a T cell receptor (beta chain) sequence with its context. The data were taken from a study of T cell changes during pregnancy in multiple sclerosis. This CDR3 has 15 residues. Trimming took 5 bases from V and 7 from J; bases not matched to a gene: 8. Looked up from germline, CDR1 is MNHNS and CDR2 is SASEGT. Profiling relied on immunoSEQ multiplex PCR, and the TCRdb table lists in-frame clones only, not all of them. The data show more than 55,000 clones, about nine tenths seen once. Here the sequenced sample was peripheral blood, taken in the first trimester of pregnancy. The chain joins TRBV6-1 to TRBJ2-1; 10 nucleotides agree with TRBD2. The clonotype originates from a female donor in good health, enrolled as a control in a pregnancy study. CDR3 protein: CASSWIAGGLNEQFF. The CDR3 region has the DNA TGTGCCAGCAGTTGGATAGCGGGGGGCCTAAATGAGCAGTTCTTC.